Sequencing of this T cell receptor (beta chain) was carried out in a study of regulatory T cells in long-lasting Graves disease. Time point defined: newly diagnosed GD, antithyroid drugs for less than 3 months. RNA from PBMCs was the source of the TCR library. Findings and caveats of the study: More public clonotypes were shared by persistent patients (around 2,800) than by new patients (fewer than 1,000).

Construction of TCR beta libraries relied on iRepertoire HTBI primers and on Arm-PCR targeting CDR3 regions. One entry per CDR3 protein, called by TCRdb with MiXCR from the multiplex PCR reads. Of hundreds of thousands of distinct CDR3 sequences listed, 16% are singletons. This clonotype has at least ten counts. Its antigen is as yet unknown. These data were also filed under a second study, of T cells in Graves' hyperthyroidism and ophthalmopathy. From that second work: Stable hyperthyroidism: no ophthalmopathy progression over 18 months of follow-up. Diagnoses used clinical symptoms, serum thyroxine and TRAb, thyroid ultrasound and orbital computed tomography.

This receptor was obtained from a woman in her twenties or thirties with Graves disease. The source material was peripheral blood mononuclear cells (PBMCs), sampled at new diagnosis, from a patient treated with antithyroid drugs.

In nucleotides, the CDR3 is TGTGCCAGCAGCGGGACTAGCGCCTCAGAGACCCAGTACTTC. Protein product: CASSGTSASETQYF. This sequence joins TRBV7-9 and TRBJ2-5; the match to TRBD2 covers 10 bases. V was pared by 5 bases and J by 4 bases, with 4 bases of the junction left unmatched. The V gene's germline CDR1 is SEHNR and CDR2 FQNEAQ (reference sequence). The CDR3 consists of 14 residues.